This T cell receptor (beta chain) was recorded in a study of T cells in Graves' hyperthyroidism and ophthalmopathy. The investigators amplified TCR beta CDR3 regions from RNA transcripts. TCR CDR3 underwent first-round RT-PCR with the HTBI primer set. Via MiXCR, TCRdb re-called the multiplex PCR reads, giving one row per CDR3 protein. The table lists hundreds of thousands of distinct CDR3 sequences, around 15% of them singletons. Comment on this clonotype: Antigen specificity is unknown.

Germline V CDR1 and CDR2: SGHDT, YYEEEE. The V segment lost 4 bases and the J segment 4 bases; nucleotides outside the gene matches: 7. The CDR3 runs to 15 residues. Study observations and caveats: Most thyroid clonotypes expanded above 0.001 appeared in blood too.

The source is a woman younger than 30 with Graves' hyperthyroidism. V is TRBV5-6 and J is TRBJ2-2; 7 nucleotides agree with TRBD2. The sample taken for sequencing was blood. Written as DNA, the CDR3 is TGTGCCAGCAGCCAGCTTGGGGAGGGCACCGGGGAGCTGTTTTTT. Amino acid sequence: CASSQLGEGTGELFF.